The 20 T cell receptor beta chains below all came from one sample that was sequenced in a study of blood T cell repertoires in COVID-19 (dated by TCRdb to the early 2020s). The library was obtained by the immunoSEQ multiplex PCR assay. In TCRdb, the immuneACCESS table is reduced to in-frame sequences with V and J assigned. These tables do not hold every clone; where another copy was compared, an unresolved V gene accounts for under half, and the others remain unexplained. The sample table contains about 220,000 clones; only one count was recorded for approximately 85% of them. The top ten hold approximately 4.5% of the sample. Sequenced sample: peripheral blood. Source of these receptors: a woman in her 70s with acute or convalescent COVID-19.

V is TRBV7-2 and J is TRBJ2-3, with D possibly TRBD2 on 6 matching bases. CDR3 length: 14 residues. The germline V gene encodes CDR1 SGHTA and CDR2 FQGNSA. V was pared by 5 bases and J by 4 bases, with 13 bases between. DNA of the CDR3: TGTGCCAGCAGCACGGGACTCGCGGCAGATACGCAGTATTTT. Translated: CASSTGLAADTQYF.

The rearrangement uses TRBV18 and TRBJ1-1; D is unclear. V lost 3 bases to trimming and J lost 2 bases, with 13 bases between them. This CDR3 has 15 amino acids. CDR1 and CDR2 (germline): KGHSH, LQKENI. The CDR3 DNA reads TGTGCCAGCTCACCTGGGGAGGCTCTCAACACTGAAGCTTTCTTT. Encoded protein: CASSPGEALNTEAFF.

The gene calls are TRBV24-1 and TRBJ2-1, with a weak D call TRBD1 (6 bases). CDR1 and CDR2 (germline): KGHDR, SFDVKD. The length of the CDR3 is 12 residues. V lost 8 bases and J 4 bases, leaving 8 bases between the germline ends. CDR3 region: CATTGQYNEQFF. The CDR3 coding sequence is TGTGCCACCACCGGACAGTACAATGAGCAGTTCTTC.

The CDR3 is CASSQASSGGPSEQYF. CDR3 bases: TGTGCCAGCAGCCAAGCCTCTAGCGGGGGACCGAGTGAGCAGTACTTC. The gene calls are TRBV3-1 (or the pseudogene TRBV3-2) and TRBJ2-7, with TRBD2 matching 10 bases. V dropped 1 base and J dropped 7; count of bases not matched to a gene: 10. The V gene's germline CDR1 is LGHDT and CDR2 YNNKEL (reference sequence). The CDR3 has 16 amino acids.

The chain joins TRBV7-2 to TRBJ2-7; 9 nucleotides match TRBD1. V lost 5 bases and J lost 2; bases outside the gene matches: 4. CDR3 length equals 14 residues. Germline V gene sequence: CDR1 SGHTA, CDR2 FQGNSA. The chain's CDR3 is CASSPRTGAYEQYF. CDR3 nucleotides: TGTGCCAGCAGCCCCCGGACAGGGGCCTACGAGCAGTACTTC. The full variable domain, completed using reference TRBV7-2 and TRBJ2-7, is GAGVSQSPSNKVTEKGKDVELRCDPISGHTALYWYRQSLGQGLEFLIYFQGNSAPDKSGLPSDRFSAERTGGSVSTLTIQRTQQEDSAVYLCASSPRTGAYEQYFGPGTRLTVT.

This clone was counted between two and nine times. In DNA form, the CDR3 reads TGTGCCAGCAGTTATCCGACAGGCCGCTATGGCTACACCTTC. Translation gives CASSYPTGRYGYTF. This chain uses TRBV6-2 or TRBV6-3 with TRBJ1-2, with D tentatively TRBD1 (6 bases). The V and J ends lost 3 bases and 4 bases respectively, with 12 bases between them. Germline CDR1 MNHEY, CDR2 SVGEGT. CDR3 length: 14 amino acids.

A single count supports this clone. V is TRBV4-2 and J is TRBJ1-4; maybe TRBD1 (6 bases). The CDR3 totals 16 residues. The ends were cut back, 3 bases at V and 2 bases at J, with 13 bases in the middle. Germline V gives CDR1 LGHNA, CDR2 YNFKEQ. The DNA of the CDR3 is TGTGCCAGCAGCCAGTACCAAACAGGGACTAATGAAAAACTGTTTTTT. Its protein is CASSQYQTGTNEKLFF.

V and J are TRBV10-3 and TRBJ2-7; 7 bases agree with TRBD2. V lost 8 bases to trimming and J lost 1 base; unmatched junction nucleotides: 2. Germline V CDR1 and CDR2: ENHRY, SYGVKD. The CDR3 contains 12 residues. CDR3 loop: CAIGGGSYEQYF. In DNA, the CDR3 is TGTGCCATCGGCGGGGGTTCCTACGAGCAGTACTTC.

This rearrangement joins TRBV15 to TRBJ2-3; 7 nucleotides line up with TRBD1. The V gene's germline CDR1 is LNHNV and CDR2 YYDKDF (reference sequence). The CDR3 extends over 15 amino acids. Trimming at V came to 7 bases and at J to 6 bases, leaving 13 bases not matched to a gene. The CDR3 nucleotides read TGTGCCACCAACCCGGGGCAGGGGGTAGGGGATACGCAGTATTTT. Residues: CATNPGQGVGDTQYF.

DNA for the CDR3: TGTGCCAGCAGTTTCTCTAACTATGGCTACACCTTC. It specifies CASSFSNYGYTF. V usage is TRBV28 and J usage is TRBJ1-2, with no clear D. Trimming took 3 bases from V and 0 from J, leaving 2 bases between them. The CDR3 runs to 12 residues. CDR1 is MDHEN, CDR2 SYDVKM, per germline.

The chain combines TRBV28 with TRBJ1-4; D is undetermined. This CDR3 region has 15 residues. The V end was cut by 6 bases, the J end by 5 bases, with 16 bases between. Germline V gene data show CDR1 as MDHEN and CDR2 as SYDVKM. This CDR3 is CASSTPRHPNEKLFF. Here the CDR3 DNA reads TGTGCCAGCAGCACCCCTAGGCACCCCAATGAAAAACTGTTTTTT.

J is TRBJ1-5 and V is TRBV18, with 7 bases matching TRBD1. CDR3 length: 16 amino acids. CDR1 and CDR2 (germline): KGHSH, LQKENI. Trimming took 4 bases from V and 0 from J; bases not matched to a gene: 6. For the CDR3, the DNA is TGTGCCAGCTCACAAGGGACAGTTGATAGCAATCAGCCCCAGCATTTT. Protein sequence: CASSQGTVDSNQPQHF. The complete variable domain, with remaining parts taken from reference TRBV18 and TRBJ1-5, reads NAGVMQNPRHLVRRRGQEARLRCSPMKGHSHVYWYRQLPEEGLKFMVYLQKENIIDESGMPKERFSAEFPKEGPSILRIQQVVRGDSAAYFCASSQGTVDSNQPQHFGDGTRLSIL.

This sequence joins TRBV4-3 and TRBJ1-6; D call uncertain. There are 16 residues in the CDR3. The germline gives CDR1 LGHNA, CDR2 YSLEER. V gave up 4 bases and J gave up 6 bases, with 16 bases separating them. The chain's CDR3 is CASSPNGVPGNSPLHF. DNA for the CDR3: TGCGCCAGCAGCCCCAACGGGGTCCCTGGTAATTCACCCCTCCACTTT.

This rearrangement joins TRBV11-2 to TRBJ1-2; maybe TRBD1 (5 bases). The germline gives CDR1 SGHAT, CDR2 FQNNGV. Trimming took 0 bases from V and 4 from J, leaving 12 bases between them. The CDR3 is 15 amino acids. CDR3 loop: CASSLEWGEGYGYTF. CDR3 bases: TGTGCCAGCAGCTTAGAGTGGGGGGAAGGCTATGGCTACACCTTC.

The gene calls are TRBV4-2 and TRBJ1-6; no clear D. Germline V gives CDR1 LGHNA, CDR2 YNFKEQ. V lost 0 bases and J 5 bases, leaving 11 bases between the germline ends. This CDR3 spans 16 amino acids. The CDR3 DNA is TGTGCCAGCAGCCAAGATGTCCAGGCTGATAATTCACCCCTCCACTTT. This gives the protein CASSQDVQADNSPLHF.

This clone was picked up one time. The gene calls are TRBV6-1 and TRBJ2-5; D is undetermined. V lost 3 bases to trimming and J lost 1 base, with 6 bases between them. The CDR3 is 13 amino acids. Per germline, CDR1 MNHNS and CDR2 SASEGT. CDR3 sequence reads: CASSENGQETQYF. CDR3 bases: TGTGCCAGCAGTGAGAACGGCCAAGAGACCCAGTACTTC.

The CDR3: CASSGTGGLQPQHF. CDR3 nucleotides: TGTGCCAGCAGCGGAACAGGGGGCTTGCAGCCCCAGCATTTT. The rearrangement links TRBV7-8 to TRBJ1-5; TRBD1 matches at 9 bases. The V gene end was trimmed by 5 bases and the J gene end by 7 bases; junction bases not matched to a gene: 6. Germline V gene sequence: CDR1 SGHVS, CDR2 FQNEAQ. The length of the CDR3 is 14 residues.

The rearrangement uses TRBV6-5 and TRBJ1-2, with 9 positions matching TRBD1. The germline CDR1 and CDR2 sequences are MNHEY and SVGAGI. V lost 6 bases, J lost 6 bases, and 5 bases stayed unmatched. The CDR3 loop spans 13 amino acids. CDR3 region: CASSWTGEDGYTF. The DNA of the CDR3 is TGTGCCAGCAGCTGGACAGGGGAAGATGGCTACACCTTC.

The chain recombines TRBV18 with TRBJ1-1; the D is unclear. Germline assignment: CDR1 KGHSH and CDR2 LQKENI. V lost 1 base to trimming and J lost 4 bases, with 13 bases between them. The CDR3 contains 15 residues. CDR3 residues: CASSPRATDSTEAFF. CDR3 DNA sequence: TGTGCCAGCTCACCACGCGCCACAGATTCCACTGAAGCTTTCTTT.

The gene calls are TRBV5-1 and TRBJ2-2; TRBD1 matches 7 bases. V lost 3 bases and J lost 4; bases outside the gene matches: 6. The CDR3 length is 15 residues. CDR1 and CDR2 from the germline V gene are SGHRS and YFSETQ. Here the CDR3 DNA reads TGCGCCAGCAGCTCACCGACAGGGACCACCGGGGAGCTGTTTTTT. Translated, it gives CASSSPTGTTGELFF. Full variable domain (remainder filled in from reference TRBV5-1 and TRBJ2-2): KAGVTQTPRYLIKTRGQQVTLSCSPISGHRSVSWYQQTPGQGLQFLFEYFSETQRNKGNFPGRFSGRQFSNSRSEMNVSTLELGDSALYLCASSSPTGTTGELFFGEGSRLTVL.